The rows below give T cell receptor beta chains drawn from one sample of a study of cytomegalovirus exposure and HLA in healthy donors. The data were produced by immunoSEQ multiplex PCR, yet TCRdb's version contains in-frame clones alone and is incomplete. Here the sample spans about 250,000 clones, roughly two thirds being singletons. What was sequenced was PBMCs. The receptors stem from a female donor in good health and CMV-seronegative. The CDR3 runs from the conserved cysteine through the conserved F or W. Each record gives: D gene, V gene, clone size, J gene, CDR3 protein, CDR3 DNA. A D gene is named only where the DNA matches it firmly. Size tells how often a clone was seen (once, few, many) or the class of an expanded clone, and some rows leave it out.

d_call: TRBD1; v_call: TRBV18; clone_size: .; j_call: TRBJ2-7; cdr3_aa: CASSPPDRGSSYEQYF; cdr3_nt: TGTGCCAGCTCACCGCCAGACAGGGGGAGCTCCTACGAGCAGTACTTC
d_call: .; v_call: TRBV15; clone_size: few; j_call: TRBJ1-5; cdr3_aa: CATSRREGPQHF; cdr3_nt: TGTGCCACCAGCAGAAGAGAGGGGCCCCAGCATTTT
d_call: .; v_call: TRBV7-6; clone_size: .; j_call: TRBJ2-7; cdr3_aa: CASSSSGHSYEQYF; cdr3_nt: TGTGCCAGCAGCTCTTCGGGACACTCCTACGAGCAGTACTTC
d_call: .; v_call: TRBV7-9; clone_size: few; j_call: TRBJ2-1; cdr3_aa: CSSTRWSGEVRGNEQFF; cdr3_nt: TGTTCCAGCACTCGATGGTCGGGAGAAGTCCGTGGCAATGAGCAGTTCTTC
d_call: TRBD1; v_call: TRBV11-2; clone_size: .; j_call: TRBJ2-2; cdr3_aa: CASRQTGFNTGELFF; cdr3_nt: TGTGCCAGCAGACAGACAGGGTTTAACACCGGGGAGCTGTTTTTT
d_call: TRBD2; v_call: TRBV6-1; clone_size: .; j_call: TRBJ2-1; cdr3_aa: CASRLAEYNEQFF; cdr3_nt: TGTGCCAGCCGCCTAGCGGAATACAATGAGCAGTTCTTC
d_call: TRBD2; v_call: TRBV19; clone_size: .; j_call: TRBJ2-2; cdr3_aa: CASSLLAGGGTGELFF; cdr3_nt: TGTGCCAGTAGTCTACTAGCGGGAGGCGGCACCGGGGAGCTGTTTTTT
d_call: TRBD1; v_call: TRBV6-5; clone_size: .; j_call: TRBJ2-5; cdr3_aa: CASSRTGGQETQYF; cdr3_nt: TGTGCCAGCAGCCGGACAGGGGGCCAAGAGACCCAGTACTTC
d_call: .; v_call: TRBV5-1; clone_size: .; j_call: TRBJ2-1; cdr3_aa: CASSLEDRQDYNEQFF; cdr3_nt: TGCGCCAGCAGCTTGGAGGATCGACAAGACTACAATGAGCAGTTCTTC
d_call: .; v_call: TRBV30; clone_size: few; j_call: TRBJ1-2; cdr3_aa: CAWTLNPGGKVYGYTF; cdr3_nt: TGTGCCTGGACCCTTAACCCGGGGGGGAAGGTCTATGGCTACACCTTC
d_call: .; v_call: TRBV18; clone_size: .; j_call: TRBJ2-2; cdr3_aa: CASSTLAALITGELFF; cdr3_nt: TGTGCCAGCTCTACTTTAGCGGCCCTTATCACCGGGGAGCTGTTTTTT
d_call: .; v_call: TRBV10-3; clone_size: few; j_call: TRBJ2-7; cdr3_aa: CAISAYYEQYF; cdr3_nt: TGTGCCATCAGTGCCTACTACGAGCAGTACTTC
d_call: TRBD1; v_call: TRBV27; clone_size: .; j_call: TRBJ1-5; cdr3_aa: CATSFTGVGNQPQHF; cdr3_nt: TGTGCCACGAGCTTCACAGGGGTAGGCAATCAGCCCCAGCATTTT
d_call: .; v_call: TRBV29-1; clone_size: .; j_call: TRBJ2-1; cdr3_aa: CSVDAGDTISSYNEQFF; cdr3_nt: TGCAGCGTTGATGCTGGGGACACCATCAGCTCCTACAATGAGCAGTTCTTC
d_call: TRBD1; v_call: TRBV5-8; clone_size: .; j_call: TRBJ1-1; cdr3_aa: CASSRGQGAFGTEAFF; cdr3_nt: TGTGCCAGCAGCCGGGGACAGGGGGCTTTCGGCACTGAAGCTTTCTTT
d_call: .; v_call: TRBV19; clone_size: .; j_call: TRBJ2-3; cdr3_aa: CASSTTDTQYF; cdr3_nt: TGTGCCAGTAGTACTACAGATACGCAGTATTTT
d_call: TRBD1; v_call: TRBV19; clone_size: .; j_call: TRBJ1-4; cdr3_aa: CASSRGQEKKLFF; cdr3_nt: TGTGCCAGTAGTAGGGGACAGGAGAAAAAACTGTTTTTT
d_call: .; v_call: TRBV5-4; clone_size: few; j_call: TRBJ1-1; cdr3_aa: CASSPADTEAFF; cdr3_nt: TGTGCCAGCAGCCCCGCGGATACTGAAGCTTTCTTT
d_call: .; v_call: TRBV5-1; clone_size: .; j_call: TRBJ2-1; cdr3_aa: CASSFMGGKGFF; cdr3_nt: TGCGCCAGCAGCTTTATGGGCGGGAAGGGGTTCTTC
d_call: .; v_call: TRBV2; clone_size: few; j_call: TRBJ2-7; cdr3_aa: CASSEGDTLIYSYEQYF; cdr3_nt: TGTGCCAGCAGTGAAGGGGACACCCTCATCTACTCCTACGAGCAGTACTTC
d_call: TRBD1; v_call: TRBV11-2; clone_size: .; j_call: TRBJ2-7; cdr3_aa: CASSSFWDRSSEQYF; cdr3_nt: TGTGCCAGCAGCTCCTTTTGGGACAGGTCTAGCGAGCAGTACTTC
d_call: TRBD1; v_call: TRBV6-6; clone_size: .; j_call: TRBJ1-2; cdr3_aa: CASRRDSSNYGYTF; cdr3_nt: TGTGCCAGCAGACGGGACAGTTCTAACTATGGCTACACCTTC
d_call: TRBD2; v_call: TRBV18; clone_size: .; j_call: TRBJ2-1; cdr3_aa: CASAIGSGNDEQFF; cdr3_nt: TGTGCCAGCGCAATAGGAAGCGGGAACGATGAGCAGTTCTTC
d_call: TRBD1; v_call: TRBV30; clone_size: .; j_call: TRBJ1-1; cdr3_aa: CAWSVIRDRGHSTF; cdr3_nt: TGTGCCTGGAGTGTAATCCGGGACAGGGGGCATAGCACCTTT
d_call: TRBD2; v_call: TRBV9; clone_size: .; j_call: TRBJ2-7; cdr3_aa: CASSVGLAAMEQYF; cdr3_nt: TGTGCCAGCAGCGTAGGACTAGCGGCTATGGAGCAGTACTTC
d_call: TRBD2; v_call: TRBV18; clone_size: .; j_call: TRBJ2-1; cdr3_aa: CASSPGTSGRWYNEQFF; cdr3_nt: TGTGCCAGCTCACCAGGGACTAGCGGGAGGTGGTACAATGAGCAGTTCTTC
d_call: .; v_call: TRBV7-9; clone_size: .; j_call: TRBJ2-3; cdr3_aa: CASSRYSTSTDTQYF; cdr3_nt: TGTGCCAGCAGCCGCTACAGTACAAGCACAGATACGCAGTATTTT
d_call: .; v_call: TRBV28; clone_size: few; j_call: TRBJ1-2; cdr3_aa: CATITLQNYGYTF; cdr3_nt: TGTGCCACCATCACGTTACAGAACTATGGCTACACCTTC
d_call: .; v_call: TRBV27; clone_size: .; j_call: TRBJ2-1; cdr3_aa: CASSSALNYNEQFF; cdr3_nt: TGTGCCAGTTCTAGCGCCTTAAACTACAATGAGCAGTTCTTC
d_call: .; v_call: TRBV6-6; clone_size: .; j_call: TRBJ2-7; cdr3_aa: CASSYSGRTPSYEQYF; cdr3_nt: TGTGCCAGCAGTTACTCGGGGCGGACACCTTCCTACGAGCAGTACTTC
d_call: TRBD1; v_call: TRBV19; clone_size: .; j_call: TRBJ2-2; cdr3_aa: CASSIRTGEIGELFF; cdr3_nt: TGTGCCAGTAGTATAAGGACAGGGGAAATCGGGGAGCTGTTTTTT
d_call: TRBD1; v_call: TRBV19; clone_size: .; j_call: TRBJ1-1; cdr3_aa: CASSSGGLTGGPEAFF; cdr3_nt: TGTGCCAGTAGCAGCGGGGGCTTGACAGGGGGCCCTGAAGCTTTCTTT
d_call: .; v_call: TRBV15; clone_size: few; j_call: TRBJ2-7; cdr3_aa: CATSIPGRGNEQYF; cdr3_nt: TGTGCCACCAGCATCCCCGGGAGAGGGAACGAGCAGTACTTC
d_call: TRBD1; v_call: TRBV28; clone_size: .; j_call: TRBJ2-7; cdr3_aa: CASSGVDRGIAYEQYF; cdr3_nt: TGTGCCAGCAGTGGGGTAGACAGGGGAATCGCCTACGAGCAGTACTTC
d_call: .; v_call: TRBV19; clone_size: .; j_call: TRBJ2-7; cdr3_aa: CASSSPGISYEQYF; cdr3_nt: TGTGCCAGTAGTTCTCCCGGGATCTCCTACGAGCAGTACTTC
d_call: TRBD1; v_call: TRBV19; clone_size: .; j_call: TRBJ2-1; cdr3_aa: CASSTRTGGTEQFF; cdr3_nt: TGTGCCAGTAGTACTCGGACAGGGGGTACTGAGCAGTTCTTC
d_call: TRBD1; v_call: TRBV30; clone_size: .; j_call: TRBJ2-4; cdr3_aa: CAWNRPDRGLDRNIQYF; cdr3_nt: TGTGCCTGGAATAGACCAGATAGGGGGCTTGATCGAAACATTCAGTACTTC
d_call: .; v_call: TRBV27; clone_size: .; j_call: TRBJ1-6; cdr3_aa: CASSPLLTGNNSPLHF; cdr3_nt: TGTGCCAGCAGTCCTCTCTTGACAGGAAATAATTCACCCCTCCACTTT
d_call: TRBD1; v_call: TRBV11-3; clone_size: .; j_call: TRBJ2-6; cdr3_aa: CASSSWTGLNPSSGANVLTF; cdr3_nt: TGTGCCAGCAGCTCATGGACAGGGCTCAATCCTAGCTCTGGGGCCAACGTCCTGACTTTC
d_call: TRBD1; v_call: TRBV6-5; clone_size: .; j_call: TRBJ2-1; cdr3_aa: CASRMSGGASDEQFF; cdr3_nt: TGTGCCAGCAGAATGTCAGGGGGCGCGTCCGATGAGCAGTTCTTC
d_call: .; v_call: TRBV5-8; clone_size: .; j_call: TRBJ2-2; cdr3_aa: CASSLDGGELFF; cdr3_nt: TGTGCCAGCAGCCTGGACGGCGGGGAGCTGTTTTTT
d_call: TRBD1; v_call: TRBV5-6; clone_size: .; j_call: TRBJ1-3; cdr3_aa: CASSRQGGGNTIYF; cdr3_nt: TGTGCCAGCAGCCGACAGGGCGGCGGAAACACCATATATTTT
d_call: TRBD2; v_call: TRBV5-1; clone_size: once; j_call: TRBJ2-7; cdr3_aa: CASSLGLAGGAEQYF; cdr3_nt: TGCGCCAGCAGCTTGGGACTAGCGGGAGGCGCCGAGCAGTACTTC
d_call: .; v_call: TRBV21-1; clone_size: once; j_call: TRBJ2-1; cdr3_aa: CASSKSSGTNEPEPNEQFF; cdr3_nt: TGTGCCAGCAGCAAAAGTTCCGGGACTAATGAGCCCGAACCCAATGAGCAGTTCTTC
d_call: TRBD1; v_call: TRBV5-1; clone_size: .; j_call: TRBJ1-2; cdr3_aa: CASRVGQEPYGYTF; cdr3_nt: TGCGCCAGCAGAGTAGGACAGGAGCCCTATGGCTACACCTTC
d_call: TRBD1; v_call: TRBV10-3; clone_size: .; j_call: TRBJ2-1; cdr3_aa: CAISDITGGHEQFF; cdr3_nt: TGTGCCATCAGTGATATTACAGGGGGCCATGAGCAGTTCTTC
d_call: .; v_call: TRBV29-1; clone_size: .; j_call: TRBJ2-7; cdr3_aa: CSVIVSYEQYF; cdr3_nt: TGCAGCGTTATAGTATCGTACGAGCAGTACTTC
d_call: TRBD1; v_call: TRBV2; clone_size: .; j_call: TRBJ1-4; cdr3_aa: CASRHPGQGVEEKLFF; cdr3_nt: TGTGCCAGCAGGCACCCGGGACAGGGGGTAGAGGAAAAACTGTTTTTT
d_call: TRBD1; v_call: TRBV27; clone_size: once; j_call: TRBJ1-1; cdr3_aa: CASSSRDRGYTEAFF; cdr3_nt: TGTGCCAGCAGTTCTCGGGACAGGGGGTACACTGAAGCTTTCTTT
d_call: .; v_call: TRBV6-5; clone_size: once; j_call: TRBJ1-2; cdr3_aa: CASSYRSGVSYGYTF; cdr3_nt: TGTGCCAGCAGTTACCGATCAGGGGTTAGCTATGGCTACACCTTC
d_call: .; v_call: TRBV7-3; clone_size: .; j_call: TRBJ2-3; cdr3_aa: CASSSSGLRGSSTDTQYF; cdr3_nt: TGTGCCAGCAGCTCCTCCGGACTAAGGGGCTCTAGCACAGATACGCAGTATTTT
d_call: TRBD2; v_call: TRBV5-1; clone_size: .; j_call: TRBJ2-2; cdr3_aa: CASSLRLAGGPDTVGELFF; cdr3_nt: TGCGCCAGCAGCTTGAGGTTAGCGGGAGGACCCGACACGGTCGGGGAGCTGTTTTTT
d_call: TRBD2; v_call: TRBV5-4; clone_size: .; j_call: TRBJ2-6; cdr3_aa: CASSLVGLAGTGANVLTF; cdr3_nt: TGTGCCAGCAGCTTGGTGGGACTAGCGGGAACTGGGGCCAACGTCCTGACTTTC
d_call: .; v_call: TRBV6-5; clone_size: .; j_call: TRBJ2-5; cdr3_aa: CASSPGQGGVETQYF; cdr3_nt: TGTGCCAGCAGTCCCGGACAGGGAGGGGTAGAGACCCAGTACTTC
d_call: TRBD2; v_call: TRBV5-1; clone_size: few; j_call: TRBJ2-7; cdr3_aa: CASSSGLVSNEQYF; cdr3_nt: TGCGCCAGCAGCTCTGGACTAGTGAGCAACGAGCAGTACTTC
d_call: .; v_call: TRBV7-7; clone_size: .; j_call: TRBJ2-7; cdr3_aa: CASSLTAGSYEQYF; cdr3_nt: TGTGCTAGCAGCTTGACAGCTGGCTCCTACGAGCAGTACTTC
d_call: .; v_call: TRBV2; clone_size: .; j_call: TRBJ2-3; cdr3_aa: CASYRIKASATDTQYF; cdr3_nt: TGTGCCAGCTACCGAATCAAAGCCAGCGCTACAGATACGCAGTATTTT
d_call: TRBD1; v_call: TRBV28; clone_size: .; j_call: TRBJ1-3; cdr3_aa: CASSLWGQGGGNTIYF; cdr3_nt: TGTGCCAGCAGTTTATGGGGACAGGGAGGTGGAAACACCATATATTTT
d_call: TRBD1; v_call: TRBV28; clone_size: .; j_call: TRBJ1-4; cdr3_aa: CASGARTGFNEKLFF; cdr3_nt: TGTGCCAGCGGTGCGCGGACAGGGTTTAATGAAAAACTGTTTTTT
d_call: .; v_call: TRBV6-1; clone_size: .; j_call: TRBJ2-7; cdr3_aa: CASNARTGPAYEQYF; cdr3_nt: TGTGCCAGCAACGCTCGTACAGGGCCAGCCTACGAGCAGTACTTC